This T cell receptor beta chain was observed in a study of T-cell reconstitution after alpha-beta-depleted transplantation in children. The TCRbeta library was prepared with unique molecular identifiers. MiXCR was run by TCRdb on the PCR reads, yielding one entry per CDR3 protein. The data show about 110,000 distinct CDR3 sequences, about 9.4% seen once. The V gene end was trimmed by 5 bases and the J gene end by 1 base; junction bases not matched to a gene: 3. The CDR3 runs 15 residues. This chain uses TRBV12-3 or TRBV12-4 with TRBJ2-1, with 9 bases aligning to TRBD2. This receptor was taken from a human donor who donated a stem cell graft to a child with acute lymphoblastic leukemia. Specimen: PBMCs from the stem cell graft donor, collected from the stem cell graft. CDR3 DNA sequence: TGTGCCAGCAGTGCTAGCGGGACATCCTACAATGAGCAGTTCTTC. Translation: CASSASGTSYNEQFF.